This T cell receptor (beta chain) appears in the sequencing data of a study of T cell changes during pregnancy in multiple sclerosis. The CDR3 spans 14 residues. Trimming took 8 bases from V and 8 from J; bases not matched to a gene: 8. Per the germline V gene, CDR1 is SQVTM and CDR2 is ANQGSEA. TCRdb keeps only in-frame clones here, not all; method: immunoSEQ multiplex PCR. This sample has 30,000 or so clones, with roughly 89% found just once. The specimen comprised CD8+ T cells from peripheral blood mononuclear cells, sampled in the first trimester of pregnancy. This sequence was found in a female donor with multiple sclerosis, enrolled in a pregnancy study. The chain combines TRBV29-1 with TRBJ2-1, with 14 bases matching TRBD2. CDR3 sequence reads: CSSDGTSGSHEQFF. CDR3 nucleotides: TGCAGCTCTGACGGGACTAGCGGGAGTCATGAGCAGTTCTTC.